Following are 15 T cell receptor beta chains from one sample sequenced in a study of blood T cell repertoires in COVID-19. Some clones are missing from TCRdb's copy, which holds only in-frame ones; the method was immunoSEQ multiplex PCR. The data show fewer than 250,000 clones, with approximately 79% seen just once and roughly 12% held by the top ten. Sample: peripheral blood. These receptors originate from a woman aged 50 to 65 with acute or convalescent COVID-19.

The chain uses TRBV5-1 and TRBJ2-1; 10 nucleotides align to TRBD2. The ends lost 1 base at V and 9 bases at J; junction bases unmatched: 1. Germline-derived CDR1 and CDR2 are SGHRS and YFSETQ. CDR3 length: 13 amino acids. CDR3 sequence (DNA): TGCGCCAGCAGCTTGATAGCGGGAGGTGAGCAGTTCTTC. Translation gives CASSLIAGGEQFF.

V is TRBV27 and J is TRBJ2-2, with D tentatively TRBD1 (5 bases). V was pared by 0 bases and J by 1 base, with 15 bases between. The CDR3 runs to 18 residues. Germline CDR1 MNHEY, CDR2 SMNVEV (reference sequence). CDR3 sequence reads: CASSLSVADKLNTGELFF. In nucleotides, the CDR3 is TGTGCCAGCAGTTTATCTGTGGCGGACAAGCTGAACACCGGGGAGCTGTTTTTT.

V is TRBV5-1 and J is TRBJ2-7; 8 bases align to TRBD2. With V trimmed by 6 bases and J by 7 bases, 15 bases remained unmatched. The CDR3 is 15 residues long. CDR1 and CDR2 from the germline V gene are SGHRS and YFSETQ. CDR3 sequence (DNA): TGCGCCAGCACTCAGCCAGGACTAGCACCGGGGGAGCAGTACTTC. Protein: CASTQPGLAPGEQYF.

The chain has TRBV5-6 and TRBJ1-2, with D possibly TRBD1 on 6 matching bases. With 1 base removed from V and 6 bases from J, the gap between germline ends came to 10 bases. The CDR3 spans 13 residues. In germline, CDR1 is SGHDT, CDR2 YYEEEE. In nucleotides, the CDR3 is TGTGCCAGCAGCTTGACAGGGTGGGATGGCTACACCTTC. Translation: CASSLTGWDGYTF. Based on the CDR3 plus reference TRBV5-6 and TRBJ1-2, the full variable domain is DAGVTQSPTHLIKTRGQQVTLRCSPKSGHDTVSWYQQALGQGPQFIFQYYEEEERQRGNFPDRFSGHQFPNYSSELNVNALLLGDSALYLCASSLTGWDGYTFGSGTRLTVV.

This chain joins TRBV5-8 and TRBJ1-1; TRBD1 agrees at 8 bases. The germline V gene has CDR1 SGHTS and CDR2 YDEGEE. The CDR3 spans 16 residues. V was clipped by 0 bases and J by 1 base; unmatched bases: 5. The DNA for the CDR3 is TGTGCCAGCAGCTTGGTTGGGACAGGCTGGAACACTGAAGCTTTCTTT. This encodes CASSLVGTGWNTEAFF. Full variable domain (outside the CDR3, taken from reference TRBV5-8 and TRBJ1-1): EAGVTQSPTHLIKTRGQQATLRCSPISGHTSVYWYQQALGLGLQFLLWYDEGEERNRGNFPPRFSGRQFPNYSSELNVNALELEDSALYLCASSLVGTGWNTEAFFGQGTRLTVV.

V and J are TRBV27 and TRBJ1-5, with D maybe TRBD1 (5 bases). Germline lookup yields CDR1 MNHEY and CDR2 SMNVEV (reference sequence). This CDR3 contains 15 residues. The germline V and J ends were trimmed by 5 bases and 0 bases, with 11 bases remaining between them. CDR3 DNA: TGTGCCAGCAGTCCCGACAGATATAGCAATCAGCCCCAGCATTTT. Its protein is CASSPDRYSNQPQHF.

This sequence joins TRBV2 and TRBJ1-5; unclear D gene. Trimming removed 7 bases at V and 4 bases at J, with 8 bases between. The CDR3 length is 12 residues. Germline CDR1 SNHLY, CDR2 FYNNEI. CDR3 amino acids: CASNPQNQPQHF. DNA for the CDR3: TGTGCCAGCAACCCCCAGAATCAGCCCCAGCATTTT.

The genes are TRBV20-1 and TRBJ2-7; D gene ambiguous. This CDR3 has 11 amino acids. Trimming took 4 bases from V and 5 from J, leaving 9 bases between them. Germline V gives CDR1 DFQATT, CDR2 SNEGSKA (reference sequence). The CDR3 sequence: CSATPFDEQYF. CDR3 coding DNA: TGCAGTGCTACCCCTTTCGACGAGCAGTACTTC.

This clone was detected only once. The V gene is TRBV28, the J gene TRBJ1-6, with 8 positions matching TRBD1. The CDR3 covers 17 residues. Germline V lookup: CDR1 MDHEN, CDR2 SYDVKM. V lost 5 bases and J lost 7; bases outside the gene matches: 13. The CDR3 is CASSNDRGRRGNSPLHF. CDR3 sequence (DNA): TGTGCCAGCAGTAACGACAGGGGTCGCCGTGGAAATTCACCCCTCCACTTT.

The V and J genes are TRBV28 and TRBJ2-7; 10 nucleotides align to TRBD2. The CDR3 has 17 amino acids. J was trimmed by 4 bases and V by 3 bases; bases with no gene match: 12. Germline V gene lookup returns CDR1 MDHEN and CDR2 SYDVKM. The CDR3 DNA is TGTGCCAGCAGTTTCGCGCTAGCGGGAGTCGGGAGTTACGAGCAGTACTTC. Its translation: CASSFALAGVGSYEQYF.

The chain couples TRBV19 to TRBJ2-1; D perhaps matches TRBD1 (6 bases). In germline, CDR1 is LNHDA, CDR2 SQIVND (reference sequence). Trimming left V 10 bases short and J 10 bases short, with 26 bases between. This CDR3 spans 15 amino acids. The CDR3 reads CATQLGSRGSAEQFF. The CDR3 DNA reads TGTGCCACCCAGCTGGGTAGCAGGGGAAGTGCCGAGCAGTTCTTC.

This sequence joins TRBV2 and TRBJ2-1, with D possibly TRBD2 on 6 matching bases. The CDR3 spans 15 residues. The V gene lost 1 base and the J gene lost 4 bases, with 11 bases spanning the gap. CDR1 and CDR2 from the germline V gene are SNHLY and FYNNEI. The CDR3 protein is CASSEEAGMYNEQFF. The DNA of the CDR3 is TGTGCCAGCAGTGAAGAAGCGGGCATGTACAATGAGCAGTTCTTC.

The chain uses TRBV7-2 and TRBJ2-6; D perhaps matches TRBD1 (6 bases). V was trimmed by 5 bases and J by 2 bases, leaving 13 bases between them. CDR3 length equals 16 residues. CDR1 is SGHTA, CDR2 FQGNSA, per germline. CDR3 sequence reads: CASSADSAPGANVLTF. The CDR3 DNA reads TGTGCCAGCAGCGCGGACAGCGCCCCTGGGGCCAACGTCCTGACTTTC.

This rearrangement joins TRBV9 to TRBJ2-2; D may be TRBD1 (5 bases). Deletions cut 5 bases from V and 3 bases from J, with 11 bases between. CDR1 and CDR2 (germline): SGDLS, YYNGEE. CDR3 length equals 14 residues. The CDR3 DNA is TGTGCCAGCAGTGCCTCCAGGGACACCGGGGAGCTGTTTTTT. It translates to CASSASRDTGELFF.

The V and J genes are TRBV18 and TRBJ2-1; D is uncertain. Germline V gene data show CDR1 as KGHSH and CDR2 as LQKENI. Trimming stripped 3 bases from V and 9 bases from J, with 6 bases between. The CDR3 covers 11 residues. CDR3 loop: CASSPSREQFF. The CDR3 coding sequence is TGTGCCAGCTCACCCTCGCGTGAGCAGTTCTTC.